One and the same sample provided the 18 T cell receptor beta chains below, sequenced in a study of T cell changes during pregnancy in multiple sclerosis. This table comes from immunoSEQ multiplex PCR, and its TCRdb copy is limited to in-frame clones, with some not included. Of about 36,000 clones in the sample, around nine tenths were seen once. Here the sequenced sample was CD8+ T cells from peripheral blood mononuclear cells, taken in the third trimester of pregnancy. Every receptor here comes from a female donor with multiple sclerosis, enrolled in a pregnancy study.

This clone is a singleton in its sample. The chain combines TRBV9 with TRBJ2-1, with D possibly being TRBD2 (6 bases). Trimming removed 4 bases from V and 0 bases from J, with 14 bases in between. This CDR3 has 16 amino acids. Germline V CDR1 and CDR2: SGDLS, YYNGEE. CDR3 in DNA: TGTGCCAGCAGCCCCGTCGCCGGGAGCTCCTACAATGAGCAGTTCTTC. Translating gives CASSPVAGSSYNEQFF.

The V and J genes are TRBV11-2 and TRBJ2-7; weak D call: TRBD2 (5 bases). The CDR3 length is 14 residues. The V and J ends lost 7 bases and 0 bases respectively, with 13 bases between them. Germline CDR1 SGHAT, CDR2 FQNNGV. The DNA of the CDR3 is TGTGCCAGCACATTTCTGGACTCCTCCTACGAGCAGTACTTC. It translates to CASTFLDSSYEQYF.

The chain uses TRBV6-5 and TRBJ2-3, with TRBD2 as a possible D gene (6 bases). V was cut by 5 bases and J by 3 bases, with 15 bases left in between. Germline CDR1 is MNHEY and CDR2 is SVGAGI. This CDR3 is 15 amino acids long. The CDR3: CASSGGDLRTDTQYF. The CDR3 bases are TGTGCCAGCAGTGGAGGGGACCTGCGGACAGATACGCAGTATTTT.

This chain connects TRBV7-9 to TRBJ1-1; D might be TRBD1 (5 bases). Germline CDR1 reads SEHNR; CDR2 reads FQNEAQ (reference sequence). The V end was cut by 6 bases, the J end by 2 bases, with 16 bases between. The CDR3 spans 15 residues. CDR3 loop: CASSPAGSPNTEAFF. The CDR3 region has the DNA TGTGCCAGCAGTCCAGCAGGGTCCCCCAACACTGAAGCTTTCTTT.

This clone qualifies as medium-sized. Other DNA sequences in this sample translate to the same CDR3. This chain uses TRBV4-2 with TRBJ2-7; TRBD2 might be the D (6 bases). CDR1 is LGHNA and CDR2 is YNFKEQ in the germline V gene. Between the trimmed V and J ends, which lost 0 bases and 0 bases, there was a span of 9 bases. There are 15 residues in the CDR3. CDR3 DNA: TGTGCCAGCAGCCAAGAGGGGGACTCCTCCTACGAGCAGTACTTC. Encoded protein: CASSQEGDSSYEQYF.

The rearrangement links TRBV30 to TRBJ1-2; unclear D gene. The CDR3 has 12 residues. Germline loops: CDR1 GTSNPN, CDR2 SVGIG (reference sequence). Trimming took off 3 bases at V and 4 bases at J, with 9 bases between the two ends. The CDR3 here is CAWREGAYGYTF. The CDR3 region has the DNA TGTGCCTGGAGGGAGGGTGCCTATGGCTACACCTTC.

The chain combines TRBV4-1 with TRBJ2-7; 12 nucleotides agree with TRBD2. Trimming at V came to 3 bases and at J to 4 bases, leaving 4 bases not matched to a gene. CDR1 is MGHRA and CDR2 is YSYEKL in the germline V gene. The CDR3 covers 15 residues. The CDR3: CASSQTGLAGYEQYF. The CDR3 region has the DNA TGCGCCAGCAGCCAGACCGGACTAGCGGGGTACGAGCAGTACTTC.

The chain joins TRBV7-9 to TRBJ2-3; 12 nucleotides line up with TRBD2. The CDR3 runs to 19 residues. The germline gives CDR1 SEHNR, CDR2 FQNEAQ (reference sequence). V was clipped by 0 bases and J by 0 bases; unmatched bases: 7. CDR3 sequence reads: CASSLAFLAGGSSTDTQYF. CDR3 coding DNA: TGTGCCAGCAGCTTAGCGTTCCTAGCGGGGGGGTCTAGCACAGATACGCAGTATTTT.

The rearrangement links TRBV12-5 to TRBJ1-4; TRBD1 matches at 8 bases. V dropped 3 bases and J dropped 7; count of bases not matched to a gene: 7. This CDR3 region has 15 residues. Looked up from germline, CDR1 is LGHNT and CDR2 is FRNRAP. CDR3 DNA: TGTGCTAGTGGTTTCACGGACAGGGTTGTTGAAAAACTGTTTTTT. Its translation: CASGFTDRVVEKLFF.

The J gene is TRBJ2-1, the V gene TRBV27, with 8 bases lining up with TRBD1. CDR3 length: 14 residues. The germline V gene has CDR1 MNHEY and CDR2 SMNVEV (reference sequence). V dropped 7 bases and J dropped 7; count of bases not matched to a gene: 9. The DNA of the CDR3 is TGTGCCAGCACCCTGGTACAGGGGGGAAATGAGCAGTTCTTC. Its protein product is CASTLVQGGNEQFF.

V gene TRBV30 combines with J gene TRBJ2-1; D is unresolved. Germline loops: CDR1 GTSNPN, CDR2 SVGIG (reference sequence). This CDR3 contains 12 residues. The V end lost 0 bases, the J end lost 4 bases, and 4 bases lay between the germline ends. The CDR3 is CAWSVLYNEQFF. The DNA for the CDR3 is TGTGCCTGGAGTGTACTTTACAATGAGCAGTTCTTC. Full variable domain (missing parts from reference TRBV30 and TRBJ2-1): SQTIHQWPATLVQPVGSPLSLECTVEGTSNPNLYWYRQAAGRGLQLLFYSVGIGQISSEVPQNLSASRPQDRQFILSSKKLLLSDSGFYLCAWSVLYNEQFFGPGTRLTVL.

This chain joins TRBV10-2 and TRBJ2-7; D unclear. Per the germline V gene, CDR1 is WSHSY and CDR2 is SAAADI. V lost 2 bases, J lost 4 bases, and 6 bases lay in between. The CDR3 sequence is 12 residues long. CDR3 sequence reads: CASSELSYEQYF. CDR3 bases: TGCGCCAGCAGTGAGCTCTCTTACGAGCAGTACTTC.

The rearrangement links TRBV19 to TRBJ2-1; 7 nucleotides match TRBD1. CDR1 and CDR2 (germline): LNHDA, SQIVND (reference sequence). There are 16 residues in the CDR3. Germline trimming cut 3 bases from V and 8 bases from J; bases unmatched to any gene: 13. The CDR3 protein is CASSISARGNVDEQFF. The DNA for the CDR3 is TGTGCCAGTAGTATTTCGGCCAGGGGGAATGTCGATGAGCAGTTCTTC.

This clone was seen only once. The chain links TRBV18 to TRBJ2-4, with D possibly matching TRBD1 (6 bases). Per the germline V gene, CDR1 is KGHSH and CDR2 is LQKENI. Trimming shortened V by 6 bases and J by 5 bases, and 17 bases separated the two germline ends. The CDR3 is 15 amino acids. The CDR3 region has the DNA TGTGCCAGCTCGACTCAGGGGACCTCCGAAAACATTCAGTACTTC. Translated, it gives CASSTQGTSENIQYF. Together with reference TRBV18 and TRBJ2-4, the CDR3 gives the full variable domain: NAGVMQNPRHLVRRRGQEARLRCSPMKGHSHVYWYRQLPEEGLKFMVYLQKENIIDESGMPKERFSAEFPKEGPSILRIQQVVRGDSAAYFCASSTQGTSENIQYFGAGTRLSVL.

This chain joins TRBV7-9 and TRBJ2-1; D uncertain. The V and J ends lost 2 bases and 7 bases respectively, with 3 bases between them. Germline V gene lookup returns CDR1 SEHNR and CDR2 FQNEAQ (reference sequence). This CDR3 spans 11 amino acids. The CDR3 nucleotides read TGTGCCAGCAGCTTAACTAATGAGCAGTTCTTC. Its translation is CASSLTNEQFF.

The chain employs TRBV4-3 and TRBJ2-2, with D unclear. This CDR3 has 15 amino acids. Germline values: CDR1 LGHNA, CDR2 YSLEER. The V end lost 3 bases, the J end lost 1 base, and 9 bases lay between the germline ends. The CDR3 here is CASSHSGENTGELFF. The CDR3 DNA reads as TGCGCCAGCAGCCACTCCGGTGAGAACACCGGGGAGCTGTTTTTT.

This clone has a single count. The rearrangement links TRBV6-4 to TRBJ1-1; tentatively, D is TRBD1 (6 bases). The length of the CDR3 is 14 residues. CDR1 and CDR2 from the germline V gene are MRHNA and SNTAGT. V gave up 5 bases and J gave up 1 base, with 11 bases separating them. CDR3 region: CASSTTDRNTEAFF. The CDR3 bases are TGTGCCAGCAGTACCACGGACAGGAACACTGAAGCTTTCTTT.

The chain links TRBV5-8 to TRBJ2-1; 7 bases are a match to TRBD2. Germline V gene data show CDR1 as SGHTS and CDR2 as YDEGEE. This CDR3 region has 14 residues. Unmatched junction bases numbered 7, after V lost 6 bases and J lost 4 bases. In DNA form, the CDR3 reads TGTGCCAGCATTCACCGGGACTATTACAATGAGCAGTTCTTC. The encoded protein is CASIHRDYYNEQFF.